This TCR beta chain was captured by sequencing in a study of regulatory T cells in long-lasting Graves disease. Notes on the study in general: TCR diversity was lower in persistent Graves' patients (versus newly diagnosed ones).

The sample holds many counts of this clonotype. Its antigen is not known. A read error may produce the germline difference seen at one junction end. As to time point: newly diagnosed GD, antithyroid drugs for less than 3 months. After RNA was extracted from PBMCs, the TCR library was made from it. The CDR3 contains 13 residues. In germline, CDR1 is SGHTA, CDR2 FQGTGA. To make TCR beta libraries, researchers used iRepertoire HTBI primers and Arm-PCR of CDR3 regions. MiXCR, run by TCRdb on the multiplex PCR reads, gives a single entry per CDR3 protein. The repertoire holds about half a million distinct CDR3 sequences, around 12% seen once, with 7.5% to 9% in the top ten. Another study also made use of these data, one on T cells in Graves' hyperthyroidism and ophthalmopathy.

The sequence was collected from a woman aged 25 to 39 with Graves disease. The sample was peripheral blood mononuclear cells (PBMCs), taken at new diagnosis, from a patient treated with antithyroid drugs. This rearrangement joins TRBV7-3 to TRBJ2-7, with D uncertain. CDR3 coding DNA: TGTGCCAGCAGCTCCTCAGAGTTTCGGGCCCTACGCTTC. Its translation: CASSSSEFRALRF.